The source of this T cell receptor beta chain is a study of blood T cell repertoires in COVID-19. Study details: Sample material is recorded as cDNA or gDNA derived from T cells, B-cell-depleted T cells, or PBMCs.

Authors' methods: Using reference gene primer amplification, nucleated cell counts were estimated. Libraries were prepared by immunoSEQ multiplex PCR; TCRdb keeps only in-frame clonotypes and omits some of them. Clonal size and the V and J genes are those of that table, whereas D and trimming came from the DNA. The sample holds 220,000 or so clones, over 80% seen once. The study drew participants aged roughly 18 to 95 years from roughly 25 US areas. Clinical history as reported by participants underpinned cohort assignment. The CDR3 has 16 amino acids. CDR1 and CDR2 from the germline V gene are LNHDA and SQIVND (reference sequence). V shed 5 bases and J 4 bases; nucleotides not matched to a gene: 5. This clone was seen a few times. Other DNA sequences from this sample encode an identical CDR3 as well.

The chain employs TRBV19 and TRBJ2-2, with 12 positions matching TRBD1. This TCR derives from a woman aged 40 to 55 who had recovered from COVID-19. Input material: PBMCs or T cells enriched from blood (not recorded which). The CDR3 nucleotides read TGTGCCAGTAGTCGGGGACAGGGGGCCGGCACCGGGGAGCTGTTTTTT. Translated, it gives CASSRGQGAGTGELFF.